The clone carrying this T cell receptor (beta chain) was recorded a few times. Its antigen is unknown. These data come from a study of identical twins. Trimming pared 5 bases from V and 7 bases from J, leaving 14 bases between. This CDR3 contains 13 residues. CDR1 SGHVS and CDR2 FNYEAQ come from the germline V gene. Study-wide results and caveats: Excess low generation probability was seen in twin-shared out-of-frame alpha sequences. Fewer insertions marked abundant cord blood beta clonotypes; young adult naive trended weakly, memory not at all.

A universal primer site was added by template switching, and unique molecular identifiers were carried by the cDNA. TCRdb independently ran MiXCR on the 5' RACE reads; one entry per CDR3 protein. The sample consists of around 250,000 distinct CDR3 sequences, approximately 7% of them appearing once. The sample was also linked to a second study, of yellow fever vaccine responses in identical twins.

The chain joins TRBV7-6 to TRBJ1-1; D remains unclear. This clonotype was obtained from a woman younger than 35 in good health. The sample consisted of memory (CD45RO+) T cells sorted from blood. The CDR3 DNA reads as TGTGCCAGCAGCACCCCAGGTCTTGGTGAAGCTTTCTTT. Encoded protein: CASSTPGLGEAFF. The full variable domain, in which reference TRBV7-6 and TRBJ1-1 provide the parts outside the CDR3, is GAGVSQSPRYKVTKRGQDVALRCDPISGHVSLYWYRQALGQGPEFLTYFNYEAQQDKSGLPNDRFSAERPEGSISTLTIQRTEQRDSAMYRCASSTPGLGEAFFGQGTRLTVV.